The clone carrying this T cell receptor (beta chain) occurred many times. The data stem from a study of identical twins. CDR3 length equals 17 residues. Trimming removed 4 bases from V and 3 bases from J; junction bases left unmatched: 13. All donors were healthy Caucasians. Template switching added a universal primer site, and cDNA bore unique molecular identifiers. Via MiXCR, TCRdb re-called the 5' RACE reads, giving one row per CDR3 protein. Of hundreds of thousands of distinct CDR3 sequences listed, approximately 6.1% are singletons. The rearrangement links TRBV12-3 or TRBV12-4 to TRBJ2-7, with 9 bases lining up with TRBD1. This TCR came from a man between 18 and 35 years old in good health. The sequenced sample consisted of naive T cells sorted from blood. The DNA of the CDR3 is TGTGCCAGCAGTTCACTATCCAGCGGGACAGGGATCTACGAGCAGTACTTC. Its protein product is CASSSLSSGTGIYEQYF.